The sequence of this T cell receptor (beta chain) was determined in a study of T cell repertoires in cytomegalovirus infection. At the level of the study: The authors relied on CMV epitopes, both recently identified HLA-C-restricted and well-studied HLA-B-restricted. Matching HLA type and CMV infection were both indicated by public TCR beta signatures. Study findings and constraints: The response measured ex vivo was dominated by TCR beta clonotypes (HLA-C-restricted and CMV-specific).

This clonotype showed up just a few times. Its antigen is currently unknown. TCRdb re-called the reads through MiXCR, storing one row per CDR3 protein. This table holds 60,000 to 80,000 distinct CDR3 sequences, 20% found once. Germline values: CDR1 SGHAT, CDR2 FQNNGV. The V and J ends lost 5 bases and 3 bases respectively, with 16 bases between them. This CDR3 has 15 residues. The sequences come from CD8+ T cells from cultured PBMCs, collected from culture after CMV antigen stimulation. The genes are TRBV11-2 and TRBJ2-5; the D gene is possibly TRBD1 (5 bases). This TCR came from a human donor in good health (CMV status not recorded). Some clones in this sample may be carry-over from other donors' samples. The CDR3 loop is CASSPPTVTEETQYF. The CDR3 bases are TGTGCCAGCAGCCCACCGACAGTGACCGAAGAGACCCAGTACTTC.